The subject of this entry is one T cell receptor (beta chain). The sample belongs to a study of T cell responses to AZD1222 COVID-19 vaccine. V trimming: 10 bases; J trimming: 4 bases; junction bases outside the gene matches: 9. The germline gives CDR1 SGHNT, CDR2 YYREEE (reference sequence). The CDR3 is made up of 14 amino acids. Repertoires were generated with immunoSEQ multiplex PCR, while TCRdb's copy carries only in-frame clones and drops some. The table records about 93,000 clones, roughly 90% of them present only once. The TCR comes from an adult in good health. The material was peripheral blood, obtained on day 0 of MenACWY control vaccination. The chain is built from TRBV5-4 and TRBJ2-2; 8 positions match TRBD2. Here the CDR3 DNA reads TGTGCCTCTTCGACTAGCGCGGGCACCGGGGAGCTGTTTTTT. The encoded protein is CASSTSAGTGELFF.